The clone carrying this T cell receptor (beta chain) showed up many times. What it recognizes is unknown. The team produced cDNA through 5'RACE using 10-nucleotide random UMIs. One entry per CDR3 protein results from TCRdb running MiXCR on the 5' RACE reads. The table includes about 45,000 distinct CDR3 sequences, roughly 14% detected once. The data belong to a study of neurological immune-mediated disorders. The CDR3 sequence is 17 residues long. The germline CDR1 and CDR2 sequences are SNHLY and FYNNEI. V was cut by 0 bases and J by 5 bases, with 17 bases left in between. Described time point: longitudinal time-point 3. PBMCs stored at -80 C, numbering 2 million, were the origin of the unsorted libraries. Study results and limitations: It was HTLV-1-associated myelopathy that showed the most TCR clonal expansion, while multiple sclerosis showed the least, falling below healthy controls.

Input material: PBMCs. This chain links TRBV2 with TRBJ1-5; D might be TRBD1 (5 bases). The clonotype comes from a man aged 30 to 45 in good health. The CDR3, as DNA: TGTGCCAGCAGTGAAGCGCTTGGGGGAGATTGGGATCAGCCCCAGCATTTT. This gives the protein CASSEALGGDWDQPQHF.